This paragraph reports one T cell receptor beta chain. Its antigen is not yet known. No base qualities exist here, and no much larger clone lies one base off it. This entry belongs to a study of PD-1 blockade in mismatch repair-deficient tumors (dated by TCRdb to the late 2010s). Regarding the research as a whole: Between September 2013 and September 2016, the trial enrolled 85 to 100 consecutive patients with approximately twelve mismatch repair-deficient cancer types, every one of whom had been previously treated and was progressing. Deep sequencing of TCR CDR3 regions was used to track tumor-associated T cell clones in peripheral blood of patients responding to PD-1 blockade. The investigation overall reported the following: After pembrolizumab, tumor-resident clones, which were often undetectable in blood before treatment, expanded rapidly and then contracted, generally ahead of radiologic responses. Clonal expansion was elicited by three of the seven peptides, yielding over a hundred unique blood TCRs of which seven were also found in tumor, and every positive peptide was derived from frameshift mutations.

Preparation of the library involved the immunoSEQ multiplex PCR assay. As for the original processing: A clone was classified as neoantigen-specific if the clone expanded significantly in response to the relevant peptide and did not expand significantly in response to any other peptide tested. The clones in this table, taken by TCRdb from immuneACCESS, are in-frame only. Not every clone is retained; where verified, under half of the shortfall comes from an unresolved V gene, and the cause of the rest is unknown. The DNA gave D and trimming, while V, J and clone size come from that table. The sample table contains some 15,000 clones; only one count was recorded for under 90% of them. The ten most abundant clones make up about an eighth of the sample. In light of the paper, this sample's time point label describes: identical roughly ten-day culture without peptide (control). Mismatch repair deficiency was established in every enrolled patient by polymerase chain reaction or immunohistochemistry. TCR sequencing was carried out for a few patients who responded to pembrolizumab therapy. Several ELISpot-reactive candidate neoantigen peptides were each used in an approximately 11-day in vitro stimulation before TCR sequencing. As the baseline for calculating clone fold-changes, a control culture with no peptide was run in an identical way. The phase II trial prospectively evaluated PD-1 blockade with pembrolizumab in advanced mismatch repair-deficient cancers, independent of tissue of origin.

From a lookup of the germline V gene, CDR1 and CDR2 are SGHTA and FQGTGA. There are 15 amino acids in the CDR3, from cysteine to phenylalanine inclusive. Of all the DNA, just the CDR3 is kept, 45 bases in frame from base 1. Trimming takes 1 base off V and 0 bases off J; junction bases not matched to a gene: 1. This sample comprised cells cultured in vitro, obtained from a patient treated with pembrolizumab. This sequence originates from an adult with mismatch repair-deficient cancer. The rearrangement combines TRBV7-3 with TRBJ2-3; the central 7 bases match TRBD2. The DNA sequence is as follows: TGTGCCAGCAGCTTAAGCGGGAGTAGCACAGATACGCAGTATTTT. Its amino acids are CASSLSGSSTDTQYF.